The rows below give T cell receptor beta chains drawn from one sample of a study of T cells expressing NK-cell markers. TCRdb re-analyzed the 5' RACE reads; it lists each CDR3 protein once, without DNA. This sample contains over 150,000 distinct CDR3 sequences. The sample taken for sequencing was blood T cells: a sorted CD56 or NKG2C T cell subset, CD4+ or CD8+ T cells, or bulk PBMC T cells (not recorded which). Every receptor here comes from a man aged 18-70 years in good health. Each CDR3 is given with its conserved first and last residue.

V	J	CDR3
TRBV7-9	TRBJ1-3	CASSSGRGNTIYF
TRBV4-2	TRBJ1-2	CASSQKVGRVGLLF
TRBV19	TRBJ2-7	CASSIERLSSYEQYF
TRBV27	TRBJ1-6	CASSLSVRASYNSPLHF
TRBV5-8	TRBJ1-1	CASSLGDGGTEAFF
TRBV5-6	TRBJ1-1	CASSTRTDRTGGMNTEAFF
TRBV7-9	TRBJ2-7	CASSSSPTISSYEQYF
TRBV15	TRBJ1-5	CATSERQGDQPQHF
TRBV18	TRBJ2-1	CASSPPGKADEQFF
TRBV25-1	TRBJ2-7	CASTRGPYEQYF
TRBV5-5	TRBJ1-4	CASSREGRSKLFF
TRBV13	TRBJ2-1	CASGPPTFGEQFF
TRBV27	TRBJ2-3	CASSLGGGFDYTDTQYF
TRBV12-3/TRBV12-4	TRBJ2-7	CASTRQGFGNYEQYF
TRBV28	TRBJ2-7	CASSTDRGSYEQYF
TRBV25-1	TRBJ2-7	CASSETGGFLHEQYF
TRBV7-6	TRBJ2-5	CASSLRQKAVQETQYF
TRBV5-6	TRBJ2-3	CASSQTLAGITDTQYF
TRBV11-1	TRBJ2-3	CASSLVLGIGTDTQYF
TRBV3-1	TRBJ2-1	CASSQARQRISYNEQFF
TRBV2	TRBJ1-2	CASNRGAGRDGYTF
TRBV3-1	TRBJ1-1	CASSQARFPTEAFF
TRBV3-1	TRBJ2-6	CASSLLTGGPSGANVLTF
TRBV11-1	TRBJ2-2	CASSSDISGELFF
TRBV27	TRBJ1-2	CASRSLDRGLNYGYTF
TRBV28	TRBJ1-1	CASSLFGQGINTEAFF
TRBV5-6	TRBJ2-3	CASSLITEVTDTQYF
TRBV7-8	TRBJ2-7	CASSLGSGTSYEQYF
TRBV4-1	TRBJ2-2	CASSQVRGVKLNTGELFF
TRBV9	TRBJ2-4	CASSPTASGAKNIQYF
TRBV7-9	TRBJ1-3	CASSHASDGSILDTIYF
TRBV5-4	TRBJ2-1	CASSFLLGPAGGALAEQFF
TRBV6-6	TRBJ1-1	CASSATAQAEAFF
TRBV7-7	TRBJ2-1	CASSLTLAGGRGEQFF
TRBV28	TRBJ2-7	CASQLGLEQYF
TRBV2	TRBJ2-2	CASSNLDSPNTGELFF
TRBV15	TRBJ1-1	CATSRVFSGTGYETEAFF
TRBV10-3	TRBJ2-1	CAILPEEDPYNEQFF
TRBV7-6	TRBJ2-3	CASSFSPGEEDTQYF
TRBV6-5	TRBJ2-2	CASSYSSLTDTGELFF
TRBV20-1	TRBJ2-3	CSARSGRTDTQYF
TRBV20-1	TRBJ2-1	CSARGIADYNEQFF
TRBV7-9	TRBJ1-1	CASSIGINTEAFF
TRBV14	TRBJ1-1	CASSQRQGAGTEAFF
TRBV3-1	TRBJ2-4	CASSQDRQGGAKNIQYF
TRBV29-1	TRBJ2-7	CSAYTRDSLYEQYF
TRBV27	TRBJ2-7	CASSQPGQGAYEQYF
TRBV28	TRBJ1-2	CASTKPGGQDSYGYTF
TRBV6-4	TRBJ2-3	CASSERGEDTQYF
TRBV20-1	TRBJ1-1	CSARIGSYTEAFF
TRBV27	TRBJ1-2	CASSLVWGDYGYTF
TRBV6-1	TRBJ2-7	CGASGGTPYEQYF
TRBV12-3/TRBV12-4	TRBJ2-7	CASSLIRLAGRFYEQYF